A few counts support the clone carrying this T cell receptor (beta chain). Its antigen is unidentified. 60 Vbeta and 13 Jbeta primers were used in PCR. Profiling relied on immunoSEQ multiplex PCR, and the TCRdb table lists in-frame clones only, not all of them. The profile covers about 110,000 clones, with more than 60% appearing a single time and 2% to 3% taken by the ten largest. As for the donors, each was a healthy bone marrow donor. The sample belongs to a study of cytomegalovirus exposure and HLA in healthy donors. Notes on the study in general: Most TCR sequences proved rare, with some public TCRs found in many donors. An apparent linkage of common viral pathogens to several of the most significant clusters emerged in a later analysis.

Looked up from germline, CDR1 is LGHNA and CDR2 is YNFKEQ. The CDR3 is 15 residues long. With 0 bases removed from V and 6 bases from J, the gap between germline ends came to 11 bases. Sequenced sample: PBMCs. The TCR originated in a man aged 40-49 years in good health and CMV-seronegative. The chain employs TRBV4-2 and TRBJ2-2; the D gene is possibly TRBD1 (5 bases). CDR3 residues: CASSQDLGAAGELFF. CDR3 coding DNA: TGTGCCAGCAGCCAAGATTTAGGGGCGGCCGGGGAGCTGTTTTTT.